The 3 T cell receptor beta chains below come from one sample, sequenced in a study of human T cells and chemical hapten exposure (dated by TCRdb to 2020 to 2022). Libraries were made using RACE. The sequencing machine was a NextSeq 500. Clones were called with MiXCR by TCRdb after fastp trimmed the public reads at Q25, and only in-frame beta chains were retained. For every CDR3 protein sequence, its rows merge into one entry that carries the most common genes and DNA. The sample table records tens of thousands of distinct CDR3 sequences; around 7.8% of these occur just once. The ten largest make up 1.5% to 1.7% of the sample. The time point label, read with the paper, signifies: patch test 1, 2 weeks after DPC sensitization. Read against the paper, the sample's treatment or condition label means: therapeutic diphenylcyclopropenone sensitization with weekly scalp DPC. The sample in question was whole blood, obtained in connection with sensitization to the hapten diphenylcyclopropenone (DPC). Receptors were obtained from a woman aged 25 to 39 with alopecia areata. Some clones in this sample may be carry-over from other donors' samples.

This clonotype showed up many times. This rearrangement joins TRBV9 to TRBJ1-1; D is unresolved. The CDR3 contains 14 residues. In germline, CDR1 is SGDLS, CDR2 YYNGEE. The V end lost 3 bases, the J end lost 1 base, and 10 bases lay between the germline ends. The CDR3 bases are TGTGCCAGCAGCGCCGGACGGCCGAACACTGAAGCTTTCTTT. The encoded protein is CASSAGRPNTEAFF.

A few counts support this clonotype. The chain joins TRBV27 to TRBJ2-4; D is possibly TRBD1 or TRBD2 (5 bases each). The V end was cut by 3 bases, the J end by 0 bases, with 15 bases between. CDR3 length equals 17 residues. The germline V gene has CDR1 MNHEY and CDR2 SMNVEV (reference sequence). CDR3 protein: CASSLGDGQLAKNIQYF. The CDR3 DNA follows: TGTGCCAGCAGTTTGGGGGACGGGCAGTTAGCCAAAAACATTCAGTACTTC.

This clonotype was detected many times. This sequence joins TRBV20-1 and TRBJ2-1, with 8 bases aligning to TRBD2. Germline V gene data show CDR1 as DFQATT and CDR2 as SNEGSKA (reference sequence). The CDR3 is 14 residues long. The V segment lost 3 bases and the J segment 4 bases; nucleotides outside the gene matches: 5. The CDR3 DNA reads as TGCAGTGCTAGTGATAGCGGGGCATACAATGAGCAGTTCTTC. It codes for CSASDSGAYNEQFF.